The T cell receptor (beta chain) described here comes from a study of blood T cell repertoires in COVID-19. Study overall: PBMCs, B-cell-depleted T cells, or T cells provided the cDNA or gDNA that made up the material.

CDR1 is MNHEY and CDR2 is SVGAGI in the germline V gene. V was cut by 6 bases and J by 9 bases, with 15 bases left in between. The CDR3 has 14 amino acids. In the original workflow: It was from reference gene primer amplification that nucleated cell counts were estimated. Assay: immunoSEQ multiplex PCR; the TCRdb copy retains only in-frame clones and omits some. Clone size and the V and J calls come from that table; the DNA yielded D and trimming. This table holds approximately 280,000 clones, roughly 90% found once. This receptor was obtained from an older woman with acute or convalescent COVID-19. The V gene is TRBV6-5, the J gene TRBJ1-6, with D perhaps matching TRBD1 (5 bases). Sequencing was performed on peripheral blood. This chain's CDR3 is CASRDTGGGSPLHF. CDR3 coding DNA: TGTGCCAGCAGAGACACTGGGGGGGGTTCACCCCTCCACTTT.